This T cell receptor beta chain stems from a study of somatic mutations in cytotoxic T cells in rheumatoid arthritis. Background on the study: Patient blood, 30 ml in EDTA, was obtained immediately after diagnosis and prior to the start of any treatment. Sorting by flow gave nearly 100% purity for some V beta antibody-stained T-cell populations, including V beta1+ cells sequenced for TCRB.

The investigators isolated CD4+ and CD8+ cells by positive magnetic bead selection and checked their purity by flow cytometry. This clone has just one count. Data came from immunoSEQ multiplex PCR; TCRdb stores just in-frame clones and leaves some out. The data show 4,400 or so clones, roughly 86% seen once. This clonotype was obtained from a woman in her forties or fifties with rheumatoid arthritis. Specimen: CD8+ T cells sorted from blood.

CDR3 in amino acids: CASRGGRQETQYF. In nucleotides, the CDR3 is TGTGCCAGCAGAGGAGGGCGACAAGAGACCCAGTACTTC. The V call is TRBV7-9, the J call TRBJ2-5; tentatively, D is TRBD2 (6 bases). The V end was cut by 6 bases, the J end by 2 bases, with 10 bases between. The V gene's germline CDR1 is SEHNR and CDR2 FQNEAQ (reference sequence). CDR3 size: 13 residues.